This entry lists 10 T cell receptor beta chains sequenced from one sample in a study of human CD8 memory T cell subsets. By UMI-labeled 5' RACE, the TCR beta libraries were made. TCRdb re-called the 5' RACE reads; one entry per CDR3 protein, DNA not given. This sample lists approximately 5,400 distinct CDR3 sequences; its ten largest clones have about 35%. Sequenced input: CD8+ effector memory T cells (TEM) sorted from PBMCs. Subset reported: effector memory CD8 T cells, CCR7- CD45RO+ CD95+. The receptors here all came from a human donor in good health.

The chain couples TRBV11-2 to TRBJ2-7; TCRdb gives TRBD1 as the D gene, but with no DNA this cannot be confirmed. The CDR3 is 16 residues long. CDR1 SGHAT and CDR2 FQNNGV come from the germline V gene. This chain's CDR3 is CASSLTANRGFYEQYF.

The chain uses TRBV12-3 or TRBV12-4 and TRBJ2-1; TCRdb proposes TRBD2, but this gene call is untestable without DNA. There are 13 residues in the CDR3. The CDR3: CASEIRGPNEQFF.

The V and J genes are TRBV19 and TRBJ2-3. The germline V gene has CDR1 LNHDA and CDR2 SQIVND (reference sequence). This CDR3 is 15 amino acids long. The CDR3 sequence: CASSNKGKRGDTQYF.

This chain links TRBV12-5 with TRBJ1-5; no DNA is available, so the TRBD1 call from TCRdb remains unchecked. From germline, CDR1 is LGHNT and CDR2 FRNRAP. The CDR3 totals 16 residues. The CDR3 reads CASAKTRAGNNQPQHF.

The chain joins TRBV20-1 to TRBJ1-1; TCRdb selects TRBD1, and the lack of DNA leaves this call unchecked. CDR3 size: 13 residues. Germline CDR1 reads DFQATT; CDR2 reads SNEGSKA (reference sequence). This chain's CDR3 is CSARDPGRNEAFF.

The chain carries TRBV6-1 and TRBJ2-7. There are 11 residues in the CDR3. CDR1 and CDR2 from the germline V gene are MNHNS and SASEGT. The chain's CDR3 is CASKDDYEQYF.

The CDR3 loop reads CASSPRLAKGGTGELFF. The chain employs TRBV7-7 and TRBJ2-2; TCRdb designates TRBD1, a call that cannot be tested without DNA. The CDR3 has 17 residues. Germline CDR1 SSHAT, CDR2 FNYEAQ (reference sequence).

The chain has TRBV10-2 and TRBJ2-2; TCRdb names TRBD2, which stays unverified in the absence of DNA. Per germline, CDR1 WSHSY and CDR2 SAAADI. The CDR3 extends over 14 amino acids. The CDR3 spells CASTLAGVTGELFF.

V gene TRBV14 combines with J gene TRBJ2-3; the D gene TCRdb calls, TRBD2, cannot be checked with no DNA. The germline gives CDR1 SGHDN, CDR2 FVKESK. The CDR3 is 16 residues long. The CDR3 protein is CASSQRLAGGADTQYF.

The chain is built from TRBV5-4 and TRBJ2-7. The V gene's germline CDR1 is SGHNT and CDR2 YYREEE (reference sequence). The CDR3 loop spans 13 amino acids. CDR3 sequence: CASSFWRGNEQYF.